Following are 21 T cell receptor beta chains from one sample sequenced in a study of T cells in Graves' hyperthyroidism and ophthalmopathy. Amplification yielded TCR beta CDR3 regions, with RNA transcripts as the source. The HTBI set primed first-round TCR CDR3 RT-PCR. TCRdb fed the multiplex PCR reads into MiXCR, producing one record per CDR3 protein. In the table there are approximately 530,000 distinct CDR3 sequences, approximately 20% of which are singletons. The sequenced sample consisted of blood. These receptors came from a man aged 35 to 55 with Graves' ophthalmopathy.

This rearrangement joins TRBV10-3 to TRBJ2-1; 14 bases are a match to TRBD2. J gave up 8 bases and V 10 bases, and 4 bases lay outside the gene matches. The CDR3 spans 13 residues. In germline, CDR1 is ENHRY, CDR2 SYGVKD. CDR3 protein: CATGTSGGHEQFF. The CDR3 nucleotides read TGTGCCACCGGGACTAGCGGGGGACATGAGCAGTTCTTC.

The chain carries TRBV6-2 or TRBV6-3 and TRBJ1-4; no clear D gene. The germline CDR1 and CDR2 sequences are MNHEY and SVGEGT. Deletions cut 5 bases from V and 5 bases from J, with 18 bases between. The CDR3 totals 16 residues. CDR3 coding DNA: TGTGCCAGCAGTCTCACCTCGGCCAGTCTCAATGAAAAACTGTTTTTT. This gives the protein CASSLTSASLNEKLFF.

This clonotype was seen more than once but under ten times. The rearrangement joins TRBV7-9 to TRBJ1-2; D possibly corresponds to TRBD1 (5 bases). Germline CDR1 is SEHNR and CDR2 is FQNEAQ (reference sequence). CDR3 length: 15 amino acids. Trimming took 1 base from V and 3 from J, leaving 12 bases between them. The chain's CDR3 is CASSLERGRDYGYTF. The CDR3 DNA reads as TGTGCCAGCAGCTTAGAACGGGGCCGGGACTATGGCTACACCTTC.

The sample holds many counts of this clonotype. This sequence joins TRBV7-9 and TRBJ2-7, with a tentative D call TRBD1 (6 bases). V lost 5 bases and J 7 bases, leaving 18 bases between the germline ends. This CDR3 is built from 14 residues. Germline CDR1 and CDR2: SEHNR and FQNEAQ (reference sequence). The DNA of the CDR3 is TGTGCCAGCAGCGTTGACAGGATTCCGGAGGAGCAGTACTTC. Translating it yields CASSVDRIPEEQYF.

This clonotype occurred a few times. The J gene is TRBJ2-4, the V gene TRBV29-1, with D uncertain. Germline assignment: CDR1 SQVTM and CDR2 ANQGSEA. This CDR3 contains 11 residues. Trimming shortened V by 0 bases and J by 5 bases, and 2 bases separated the two germline ends. The CDR3 region is CSVEDQNIQYF. CDR3 nucleotides: TGCAGCGTTGAAGATCAAAACATTCAGTACTTC.

The V call is TRBV6-1, the J call TRBJ1-2; D may be TRBD1 (6 bases). CDR1 is MNHNS and CDR2 is SASEGT in the germline V gene. Trimming cost V 3 bases and J 4 bases, with 12 bases left between them. This CDR3 spans 14 amino acids. CDR3 sequence: CASSEGQGIYGYTF. In DNA, the CDR3 is TGTGCCAGCAGTGAGGGCCAGGGGATCTATGGCTACACCTTC.

This chain joins TRBV7-2 and TRBJ2-2; 9 bases are shared with TRBD2. This CDR3 region has 17 residues. CDR1 and CDR2 from the germline V gene are SGHTA and FQGNSA. Trimming removed 6 bases from V and 5 bases from J; junction bases left unmatched: 13. The CDR3 bases are TGTGCCAGCAGTGTTATTGGCGGGAGGGCCAGGACCGGGGAGCTGTTTTTT. Its protein is CASSVIGGRARTGELFF.

This clonotype has only a few counts. The chain's CDR3 is CASSQRDANTGELFF. The DNA of the CDR3 is TGTGCCAGCAGCCAGCGGGACGCCAACACCGGGGAGCTGTTTTTT. This chain links TRBV3-1 with TRBJ2-2; possible D gene TRBD2, 6 bases. CDR3 length: 15 residues. CDR1 LGHDT and CDR2 YNNKEL come from the germline V gene (reference sequence). The V end lost 3 bases, the J end lost 2 bases, and 10 bases lay between the germline ends.

This clonotype turned up a few times. V is TRBV6-4 and J is TRBJ1-2; D not certain. The CDR3 totals 18 residues. Trimming removed 1 base at V and 5 bases at J, with 23 bases between. Germline V gene sequence: CDR1 MRHNA, CDR2 SNTAGT. The CDR3 is CASSDFTFTAGLYYGYTF. CDR3 DNA sequence: TGTGCCAGCAGTGACTTCACTTTTACGGCAGGCCTCTATTATGGCTACACCTTC.

Ten or more counts support this clonotype. The rearrangement uses TRBV5-1 and TRBJ2-2, with D possibly being TRBD1 or TRBD2 (5 bases each). The germline V gene encodes CDR1 SGHRS and CDR2 YFSETQ. The CDR3 contains 14 residues. V dropped 4 bases and J dropped 3 bases, with 10 bases sitting between them. The CDR3 here is CASSGTRYTGELFF. DNA of the CDR3: TGCGCCAGCAGCGGGACGCGATACACCGGGGAGCTGTTTTTT.

The table lists this clonotype with a few counts. This sequence joins TRBV4-3 and TRBJ2-5; possibly TRBD2 for D (5 bases). The CDR3 consists of 12 residues. CDR1 is LGHNA, CDR2 YSLEER, per germline. The V and J ends lost 8 bases and 5 bases respectively, with 12 bases between them. The CDR3 nucleotides are TGCGCCAGCGGACGCACGGGGGAGACCCAGTACTTC. This encodes CASGRTGETQYF.

This clonotype has a count of ten or more. This sequence joins TRBV30 and TRBJ2-1; D possibly corresponds to TRBD1 (6 bases). The V gene's germline CDR1 is GTSNPN and CDR2 SVGIG (reference sequence). CDR3 length: 14 amino acids. V was clipped by 0 bases and J by 7 bases, with 13 bases between them. This chain's CDR3 is CAWSVPPRGNEQFF. The CDR3, as DNA: TGTGCCTGGAGTGTACCCCCCAGGGGAAATGAGCAGTTCTTC.

The gene calls are TRBV19 and TRBJ1-1; D call uncertain. This CDR3 has 16 residues. The germline gives CDR1 LNHDA, CDR2 SQIVND (reference sequence). The ends were cut back, 6 bases at V and 1 base at J, with 18 bases in the middle. As DNA, the CDR3 is TGTGCCAGTAGGAAAGAAGGCGCGGTAGGGAACACTGAAGCTTTCTTT. As protein: CASRKEGAVGNTEAFF.

This clonotype appeared many times. The chain couples TRBV3-1 to TRBJ1-2, with a possible D match to TRBD1 (6 bases). V lost 1 base, J lost 4 bases, and 10 bases lay in between. The CDR3 has 14 amino acids. Germline assignment: CDR1 LGHDT and CDR2 YNNKEL (reference sequence). The CDR3 sequence: CASSQVRGGYGYTF. CDR3 sequence (DNA): TGTGCCAGCAGCCAAGTAAGAGGGGGCTATGGCTACACCTTC.

The chain joins TRBV7-9 to TRBJ2-1; 7 bases line up with TRBD2. This CDR3 comprises 16 residues. V trimming: 5 bases; J trimming: 4 bases; junction bases outside the gene matches: 11. Germline lookup yields CDR1 SEHNR and CDR2 FQNEAQ (reference sequence). The CDR3 loop reads CASSRNQRESYNEQFF. DNA of the CDR3: TGTGCCAGCAGCCGAAACCAGCGGGAAAGTTACAATGAGCAGTTCTTC.

This clonotype was seen at least ten times. The chain combines TRBV3-1 with TRBJ1-2; D unclear. Trimming took 2 bases from V and 4 from J, leaving 8 bases between them. The CDR3 loop spans 13 amino acids. Per germline, CDR1 LGHDT and CDR2 YNNKEL (reference sequence). This CDR3 is CASSQRAAYGYTF. The CDR3 DNA is TGTGCCAGCAGCCAAAGGGCAGCCTATGGCTACACCTTC.

This clonotype was recorded at least ten times. V is TRBV27 and J is TRBJ2-1; 14 bases are shared with TRBD2. Per germline, CDR1 MNHEY and CDR2 SMNVEV (reference sequence). J gave up 8 bases and V 4 bases, and 13 bases lay outside the gene matches. This CDR3 spans 18 amino acids. The CDR3 DNA is TGTGCCAGCAGTTCCCGACTAGCGGGAGGGCCCGGCGAGGATGAGCAGTTCTTC. It encodes CASSSRLAGGPGEDEQFF.

V is TRBV18 and J is TRBJ2-6; D gene ambiguous. Looked up from germline, CDR1 is KGHSH and CDR2 is LQKENI. V shed 2 bases and J shed 2 bases, with 4 bases lying between them. CDR3 length equals 14 residues. The CDR3 region has the DNA TGTGCCAGCTCACCAGATGCTGGGGCCAACGTCCTGACTTTC. Residues: CASSPDAGANVLTF. Together with reference TRBV18 and TRBJ2-6, the CDR3 gives the full variable domain: NAGVMQNPRHLVRRRGQEARLRCSPMKGHSHVYWYRQLPEEGLKFMVYLQKENIIDESGMPKERFSAEFPKEGPSILRIQQVVRGDSAAYFCASSPDAGANVLTFGAGSRLTVL.

V is TRBV6-5 and J is TRBJ2-1; TRBD1 matches at 7 bases. In germline, CDR1 is MNHEY, CDR2 SVGAGI. The ends lost 2 bases at V and 5 bases at J; junction bases unmatched: 3. The CDR3 is made up of 14 amino acids. CDR3 loop: CASSYRQGDNEQFF. As DNA, the CDR3 is TGTGCCAGCAGTTACAGGCAGGGGGACAATGAGCAGTTCTTC.

In this sample, this clonotype turned up many times. The gene calls are TRBV11-2 and TRBJ1-5; a possible D gene is TRBD1 (6 bases). The germline CDR1 and CDR2 sequences are SGHAT and FQNNGV. CDR3 length: 12 amino acids. Trimming took off 5 bases at V and 6 bases at J, with 8 bases between the two ends. CDR3 region: CASSHRAQPQHF. In nucleotides, the CDR3 is TGTGCCAGCAGCCACAGGGCTCAGCCCCAGCATTTT.

There are many counts of this clonotype. This chain links TRBV11-2 with TRBJ2-5; D ambiguous. Deletions cut 3 bases from V and 2 bases from J, with 7 bases between. CDR1 is SGHAT and CDR2 is FQNNGV in the germline V gene. This CDR3 has 13 residues. CDR3 amino acids: CASSFSLQETQYF. CDR3 bases: TGTGCCAGCAGCTTCTCACTTCAAGAGACCCAGTACTTC.